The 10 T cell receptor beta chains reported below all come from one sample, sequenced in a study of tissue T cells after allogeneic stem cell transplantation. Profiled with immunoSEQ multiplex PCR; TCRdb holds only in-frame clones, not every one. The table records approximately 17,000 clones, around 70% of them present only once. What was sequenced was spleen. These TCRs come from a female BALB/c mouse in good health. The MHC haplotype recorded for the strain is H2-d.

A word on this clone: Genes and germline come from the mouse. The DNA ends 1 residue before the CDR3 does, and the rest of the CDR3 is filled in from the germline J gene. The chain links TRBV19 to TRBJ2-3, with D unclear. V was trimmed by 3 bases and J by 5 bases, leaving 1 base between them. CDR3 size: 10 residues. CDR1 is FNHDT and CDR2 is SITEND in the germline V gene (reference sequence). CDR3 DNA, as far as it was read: TGTGCCAGCAGTAGAGAAACGCTGTAT. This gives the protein CASSRETLY. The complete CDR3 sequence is CASSRETLYF.

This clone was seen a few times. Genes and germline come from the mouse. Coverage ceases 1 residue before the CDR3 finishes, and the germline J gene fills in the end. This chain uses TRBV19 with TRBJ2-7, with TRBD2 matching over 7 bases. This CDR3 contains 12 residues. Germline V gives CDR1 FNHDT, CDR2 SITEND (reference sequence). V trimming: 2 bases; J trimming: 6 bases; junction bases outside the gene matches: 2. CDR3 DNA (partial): TGTGCCAGCAGTATGGGGGGGGGTGAACAGTAC. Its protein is CASSMGGGEQY. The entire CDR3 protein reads CASSMGGGEQYF.

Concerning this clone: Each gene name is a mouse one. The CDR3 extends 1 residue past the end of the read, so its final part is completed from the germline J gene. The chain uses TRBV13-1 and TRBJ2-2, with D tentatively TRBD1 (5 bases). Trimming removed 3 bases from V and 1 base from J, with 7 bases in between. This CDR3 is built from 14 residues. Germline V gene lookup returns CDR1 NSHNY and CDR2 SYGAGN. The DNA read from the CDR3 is TGTGCCAGCAGTGCGGACAAAAACACCGGGCAGCTCTAC. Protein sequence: CASSADKNTGQLY. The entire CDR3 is CASSADKNTGQLYF.

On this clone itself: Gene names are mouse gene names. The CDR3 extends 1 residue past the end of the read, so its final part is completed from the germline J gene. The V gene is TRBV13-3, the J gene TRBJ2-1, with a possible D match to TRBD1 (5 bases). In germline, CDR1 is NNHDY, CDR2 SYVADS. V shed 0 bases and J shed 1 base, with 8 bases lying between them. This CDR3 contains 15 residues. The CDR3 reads CASSDVRQNYAEQFF. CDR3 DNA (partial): TGTGCCAGCAGTGATGTAAGACAGAACTATGCTGAGCAGTTC.

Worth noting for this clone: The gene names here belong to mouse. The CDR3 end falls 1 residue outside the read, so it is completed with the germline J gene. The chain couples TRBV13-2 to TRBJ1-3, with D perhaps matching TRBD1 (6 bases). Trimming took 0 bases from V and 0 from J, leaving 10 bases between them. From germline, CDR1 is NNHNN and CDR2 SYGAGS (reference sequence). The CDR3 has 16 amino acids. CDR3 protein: CASGDAWGASGNTLYF. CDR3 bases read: TGTGCCAGCGGTGATGCGTGGGGGGCTTCTGGAAATACGCTCTAT.

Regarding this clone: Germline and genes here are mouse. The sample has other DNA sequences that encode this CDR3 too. CDR3 residues: CASSWTGGERLFF. The part of the CDR3 DNA that was read is TGTGCCAGCAGTTGGACAGGGGGCGAAAGATTATTT. The rearrangement joins TRBV19 to TRBJ1-4, with 10 bases identical to TRBD1. The missing CDR3 end, 1 residue past where the read stops, is filled in from the germline J gene. The CDR3 is 13 residues long. Losses at the gene ends were 4 bases for V and 7 bases for J; bases not matched to a gene: 1. Per the germline V gene, CDR1 is FNHDT and CDR2 is SITEND (reference sequence).

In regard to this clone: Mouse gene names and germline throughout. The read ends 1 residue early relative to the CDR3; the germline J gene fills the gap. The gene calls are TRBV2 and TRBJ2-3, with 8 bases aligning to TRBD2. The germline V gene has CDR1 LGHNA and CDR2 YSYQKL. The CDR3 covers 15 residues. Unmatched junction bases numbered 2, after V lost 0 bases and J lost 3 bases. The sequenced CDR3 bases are TGTGCCAGCAGCCAAGATATGGGGGGGGCAGAAACGCTGTAT. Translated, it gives CASSQDMGGAETLY. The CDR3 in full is CASSQDMGGAETLYF.

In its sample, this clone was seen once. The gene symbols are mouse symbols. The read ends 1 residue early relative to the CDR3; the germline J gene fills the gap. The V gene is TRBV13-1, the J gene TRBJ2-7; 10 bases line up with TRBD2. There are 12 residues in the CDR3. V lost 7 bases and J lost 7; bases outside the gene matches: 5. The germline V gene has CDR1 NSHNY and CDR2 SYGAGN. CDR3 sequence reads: CASGILGGEQYF. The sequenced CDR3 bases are TGTGCCAGCGGGATACTGGGGGGGGAACAGTAC.

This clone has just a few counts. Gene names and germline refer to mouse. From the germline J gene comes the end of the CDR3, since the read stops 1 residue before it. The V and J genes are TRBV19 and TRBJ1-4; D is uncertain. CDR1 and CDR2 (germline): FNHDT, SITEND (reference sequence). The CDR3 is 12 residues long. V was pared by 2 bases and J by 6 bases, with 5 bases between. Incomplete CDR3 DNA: TGTGCCAGCAGTATCGTGGACGAAAGATTATTT. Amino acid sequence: CASSIVDERLF. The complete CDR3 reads CASSIVDERLFF.

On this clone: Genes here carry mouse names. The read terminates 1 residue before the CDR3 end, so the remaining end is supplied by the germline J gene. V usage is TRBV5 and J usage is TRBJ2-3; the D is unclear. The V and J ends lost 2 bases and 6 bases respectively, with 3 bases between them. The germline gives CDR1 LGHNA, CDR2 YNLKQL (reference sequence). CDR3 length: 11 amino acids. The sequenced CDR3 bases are TGTGCCAGCAGCCAAAATGAAACGCTGTAT. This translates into CASSQNETLY. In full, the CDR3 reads CASSQNETLYF.